The rows below give T cell receptor beta chains drawn from one sample of a study of follicular helper T cells after annual influenza vaccination. Assay used: immunoSEQ multiplex PCR; TCRdb lists only in-frame clones, some missing. The table records 5,500 to 6,000 clones, more than 70% of them present only once. The material sequenced was CXCR5+ CD38- circulating T follicular helper cells from blood, taken 7 days after influenza vaccination. The receptors were gathered from an adult who received the influenza vaccine. Both conserved end residues are part of each CDR3. A D gene is named only where the DNA matches it firmly. Clone size is given for some rows only: seen once, a few or many times, or a class if the clone is expanded.

>-|TRBJ1-1|once|TRBV28
CASSPSSGNRAEAFF
TGTGCCAGCAGTCCCTCCTCAGGGAATAGAGCTGAAGCTTTCTTT
>-|TRBJ1-2|-|TRBV6-1
CASSEDYGYTF
TGTGCCAGCAGTGAAGACTATGGCTACACCTTC
>TRBD1|TRBJ1-4|-|TRBV5-1
CASRVGGTGGNFEKLFF
TGCGCCAGCAGGGTTGGCGGGACAGGGGGCAACTTTGAAAAACTGTTTTTT
>-|TRBJ1-5|-|TRBV28
CASSLVQHNQPQHF
TGTGCCAGCAGTTTGGTGCAGCACAATCAGCCCCAGCATTTT
>TRBD1|TRBJ1-6|-|TRBV6-1
CASSAEGQGLNSPLHF
TGTGCCAGCAGTGCCGAAGGACAGGGGTTAAATTCACCCCTCCACTTT
>TRBD1|TRBJ2-7|-|TRBV28
CISRGQTYEQYF
TGTATAAGTCGGGGACAGACCTACGAGCAGTACTTC
>TRBD1|TRBJ2-7|-|TRBV18
CASSPWDRGGEQYF
TGTGCCAGCTCACCATGGGACAGGGGGGGCGAGCAGTACTTC
>-|TRBJ2-7|-|TRBV28
CASSLSGVSYEQYF
TGTGCCAGCAGTTTATCCGGGGTGTCCTACGAGCAGTACTTC
>-|TRBJ2-3|-|TRBV27
CASSPRTVTDTQYF
TGTGCCAGCAGTCCCCGGACAGTCACAGATACGCAGTATTTT
>TRBD1|TRBJ2-1|-|TRBV15
CATSVSGTVGLHEQFF
TGTGCCACCAGCGTTTCCGGGACAGTGGGTTTGCATGAGCAGTTCTTC
>TRBD1|TRBJ1-1|-|TRBV5-1
CASSSQGGKNTEAFF
TGCGCCAGCAGCTCGCAGGGGGGGAAGAACACTGAAGCTTTCTTT
>TRBD2|TRBJ2-3|-|TRBV7-2
CASSLLAGGLSTDTQYF
TGTGCCAGCAGTCTCCTAGCGGGGGGCCTCAGCACAGATACGCAGTATTTT
>TRBD2|TRBJ2-1|-|TRBV4-3
CASSRPPFRAGDSYNEQFF
TGCGCCAGCAGCCGACCCCCGTTCCGGGCGGGGGACTCCTACAATGAGCAGTTCTTC
>-|TRBJ2-7|-|TRBV7-2
CASSKGHDVSYEQYF
TGTGCCAGCAGCAAAGGACACGACGTCTCCTACGAGCAGTACTTC
>TRBD1|TRBJ1-5|-|TRBV27
CASSFLQGRPQHF
TGTGCCAGCAGTTTCCTACAGGGGCGGCCCCAGCATTTT
>TRBD2|TRBJ2-2|-|TRBV7-2
CASSLAGTSGGAGLKLFF
TGTGCCAGCAGCTTAGCGGGGACTAGCGGGGGGGCAGGGTTGAAGCTGTTTTTT
>TRBD2|TRBJ2-5|-|TRBV4-3
CASSQERPGTTQETQYF
TGCGCCAGCAGCCAAGAGAGGCCTGGGACTACACAAGAGACCCAGTACTTC
>-|TRBJ2-2|-|TRBV28
CASIPGLGFAGELFF
TGTGCCAGCATCCCGGGCCTCGGGTTCGCCGGGGAGCTGTTTTTT
>TRBD1|TRBJ1-4|-|TRBV7-9
CASSRGQAEKLFF
TGTGCCAGCAGCCGCGGACAGGCAGAAAAACTGTTTTTT
>-|TRBJ2-3|-|TRBV6-1
CASSEPGFFTQYF
TGTGCCAGCAGTGAACCTGGGTTCTTTACGCAGTATTTT
>TRBD1|TRBJ2-1|once|TRBV6-4
CASSEGQENEQFF
TGTGCCAGCAGCGAGGGACAGGAGAATGAGCAGTTCTTC
>-|TRBJ2-7|-|TRBV28
CASTRTGRPYEQYF
TGTGCCAGCACCCGAACGGGACGGCCCTACGAGCAGTACTTC
>-|TRBJ1-1|few|TRBV15
CATSRQAGGATEAFF
TGTGCCACCAGCAGACAGGCGGGGGGAGCCACTGAAGCTTTCTTT
>TRBD2|TRBJ2-3|-|TRBV7-9
CASSTSSGGSPFTDTQYF
TGTGCCAGCAGCACGTCTAGCGGGGGGAGCCCATTCACAGATACGCAGTATTTT
>-|TRBJ2-5|once|TRBV5-6
CASSLQATVTQYF
TGTGCCAGCAGCCTACAGGCCACAGTGACCCAGTACTTC
>-|TRBJ1-1|-|TRBV5-1
CASSLAPGGTEAFF
TGCGCCAGCAGCTTAGCTCCGGGAGGGACTGAAGCTTTCTTT
>-|TRBJ1-2|-|TRBV27
CASSPGGTLPYGYTF
TGTGCCAGCAGTCCGGGCGGGACATTACCTTATGGCTACACCTTC
>-|TRBJ1-2|-|TRBV28
CAISDGNYGYTF
TGTGCCATAAGCGACGGTAACTATGGCTACACCTTC
>TRBD2|TRBJ2-4|-|TRBV5-5
CASSPGGIRDIQYF
TGTGCCAGCAGCCCCGGGGGGATACGGGACATTCAGTACTTC
>-|TRBJ2-3|-|TRBV18
CASSPEYASTDTQYF
TGTGCCAGCTCACCTGAGTACGCTAGCACAGATACGCAGTATTTT
>TRBD1|TRBJ1-4|-|TRBV6-5
CASSRQGINEKLFF
TGTGCCAGCAGTCGACAGGGCATAAATGAAAAACTGTTTTTT
>-|TRBJ2-7|-|TRBV7-8
CASSPSPRDSYEQYF
TGTGCCAGCAGCCCGTCCCCCCGGGACTCCTACGAGCAGTACTTC
>-|TRBJ1-2|once|TRBV6-1
CASFKIVPF
TGTGCCAGCTTTAAAATTGTCCCCTTC
>TRBD1|TRBJ1-1|-|TRBV7-2
CASSLIGQGDEMNTEAFF
TGTGCCAGCAGCTTAATTGGGCAGGGGGATGAAATGAACACTGAAGCTTTCTTT
>-|TRBJ1-2|-|TRBV19
CASSPLTANNYGYTF
TGTGCCAGTAGTCCCCTGACAGCGAATAACTATGGCTACACCTTC
>-|TRBJ1-2|-|TRBV11-2
CASSLEDSGGYTF
TGTGCCAGCAGCTTAGAGGACTCTGGGGGCTACACCTTC
>-|TRBJ2-5|-|TRBV6-5
CASSLRRGPQETQYF
TGTGCCAGCAGTCTCCGGAGGGGGCCCCAAGAGACCCAGTACTTC
>-|TRBJ2-1|-|TRBV2
CASTMTSSYNEQFF
TGTGCCAGCACCATGACTAGCTCCTACAATGAGCAGTTCTTC
>-|TRBJ1-6|-|TRBV15
CATSRDFGGNSPLHF
TGTGCCACCAGCAGAGATTTCGGCGGCAATTCACCCCTCCACTTT
>-|TRBJ2-7|-|TRBV7-9
CASSLARGGTAPYEQYF
TGTGCCAGCAGCTTAGCGCGGGGTGGGACAGCACCCTACGAGCAGTACTTC
>TRBD1|TRBJ1-1|few|TRBV5-4
CASSLGDRVRYAEAFF
TGTGCCAGCAGCTTGGGCGACAGGGTTAGGTACGCTGAAGCTTTCTTT
>-|TRBJ1-4|-|TRBV7-2
CASSLGGGEKLFF
TGTGCCAGCAGCTTGGGGGGCGGGGAAAAACTGTTTTTT
>-|TRBJ2-7|-|TRBV10-3
CAISPGGTTSSYEQYF
TGTGCCATCAGTCCAGGGGGGACGACGAGCTCCTACGAGCAGTACTTC
>-|TRBJ2-3|-|TRBV20-1
CSARGYTQYF
TGCAGTGCTAGGGGGTATACGCAGTATTTT
>-|TRBJ2-7|few|TRBV5-8
CASSRPGQNYEQYF
TGTGCCAGCAGCCGTCCGGGACAAAACTACGAGCAGTACTTC